The clone carrying this T cell receptor (beta chain) was found many times. This record belongs to a study of T cells in Graves' hyperthyroidism and ophthalmopathy. The investigators amplified TCR beta CDR3 regions from RNA transcripts. HTBI primers drove first-round RT-PCR of the TCR CDR3. MiXCR, run by TCRdb on the multiplex PCR reads, gives a single entry per CDR3 protein. The sample has about 350,000 distinct CDR3 sequences, more than 11% seen once; the top ten hold about 26%. Deletions cut 0 bases from V and 5 bases from J, with 10 bases between. This CDR3 spans 14 amino acids. Sequencing input: blood. The genes are TRBV12-3 or TRBV12-4 and TRBJ1-1, with D perhaps matching TRBD1 (5 bases). The receptor comes from a woman aged 30 to 39 with Graves' hyperthyroidism. CDR3 protein: CASSLAGGRTEAFF. In DNA, the CDR3 is TGTGCCAGCAGTTTAGCGGGGGGGAGGACTGAAGCTTTCTTT.